Below, 9 T cell receptor beta chains from the same sample are listed, as sequenced in a study of T-cell memory formation after mild COVID-19. TCRdb re-called the 5' RACE reads through MiXCR, storing one row per CDR3 protein. This sample yields about 190,000 distinct CDR3 sequences, of which around 21% are seen a single time; roughly 23% belongs to the top ten. The sequenced sample consisted of PBMCs or a T cell subset sorted from them (not recorded which). All receptors come from an adult woman who had mild COVID-19 (a few samples of this study predate the infection). Cell type and time point are not known.

This clonotype has just a few counts. The chain carries TRBV6-5 and TRBJ1-2; 7 bases line up with TRBD1. CDR1 and CDR2 (germline): MNHEY, SVGAGI. The length of the CDR3 is 14 residues. The ends lost 7 bases at V and 7 bases at J; junction bases unmatched: 12. This CDR3 is CASKTGTDFFGYTF. DNA of the CDR3: TGTGCCAGCAAGACCGGGACAGATTTTTTTGGCTACACCTTC.

This clonotype was seen a few times. The rearrangement links TRBV7-9 to TRBJ1-2; D possibly corresponds to TRBD1 (5 bases). The germline V and J ends were trimmed by 5 bases and 9 bases, with 37 bases remaining between them. The germline V gene encodes CDR1 SEHNR and CDR2 FQNEAQ (reference sequence). The CDR3 consists of 20 residues. CDR3 nucleotide sequence: TGTGCCAGCAGCCGCTTAGGGGTGTCTGCACATCCGGGAGCTGGTTGGAGCTACACCTTC. Translated, it gives CASSRLGVSAHPGAGWSYTF.

V gene TRBV24-1 combines with J gene TRBJ1-5; D uncertain. The length of the CDR3 is 14 residues. From germline, CDR1 is KGHDR and CDR2 SFDVKD. Deletions cut 0 bases from V and 4 bases from J, with 6 bases between. The CDR3 sequence is CATSDLHRNQPQHF. CDR3 bases: TGTGCCACCAGTGATTTGCACAGAAATCAGCCCCAGCATTTT.

This chain links TRBV4-1 with TRBJ2-7; no reliable D call. Germline V gene data show CDR1 as MGHRA and CDR2 as YSYEKL. The germline V and J ends were trimmed by 0 bases and 2 bases, with 11 bases remaining between them. The CDR3 length is 15 residues. CDR3: CASSQEEDRTYEQYF. CDR3 in DNA: TGCGCCAGCAGCCAAGAAGAAGACCGCACCTACGAGCAGTACTTC.

This clonotype was seen a few times. This chain connects TRBV11-2 to TRBJ2-7, with TRBD2 matching over 13 bases. Germline CDR1 reads SGHAT; CDR2 reads FQNNGV. The CDR3 spans 17 residues. Trimming cost V 5 bases and J 3 bases; bases outside gene matches: 10. CDR3 protein: CASSARLAGGPDYEQYF. For the CDR3, the DNA is TGTGCCAGCAGCGCCCGACTAGCGGGAGGCCCAGACTACGAGCAGTACTTC.

This chain joins TRBV20-1 and TRBJ2-3; D remains ambiguous. V was shortened by 0 bases and J by 0 bases, with 13 bases between the two germline ends. The CDR3 is 16 amino acids. Germline V lookup: CDR1 DFQATT, CDR2 SNEGSKA (reference sequence). The CDR3 DNA reads TGCAGTGCTAGAGATTCCGCAGGAGTTAGCACAGATACGCAGTATTTT. Protein: CSARDSAGVSTDTQYF.

This clonotype was seen ten or more times. V gene TRBV12-3 or TRBV12-4 combines with J gene TRBJ2-7; D not certain. V dropped 3 bases and J dropped 2 bases, with 8 bases sitting between them. The CDR3 covers 13 residues. CDR3 sequence: CASSLSSPYEQYF. The CDR3 DNA sequence: TGTGCCAGCAGTTTGTCCAGTCCCTACGAGCAGTACTTC.

This clonotype has just a few counts. V usage is TRBV11-2 and J usage is TRBJ2-5, with no clear D. CDR3 length equals 12 residues. From germline, CDR1 is SGHAT and CDR2 FQNNGV. V gave up 3 bases and J gave up 3 bases, with 5 bases separating them. The CDR3 DNA reads TGTGCCAGCAGCTTTCGCGAAGAGACCCAGTACTTC. It specifies CASSFREETQYF. Supplemented by reference TRBV11-2 and TRBJ2-5, the full variable domain reads EAGVAQSPRYKIIEKRQSVAFWCNPISGHATLYWYQQILGQGPKLLIQFQNNGVVDDSQLPKDRFSAERLKGVDSTLKIQPAKLEDSAVYLCASSFREETQYFGPGTRLLVL.

J is TRBJ2-5 and V is TRBV20-1; D is unclear. The CDR3 consists of 10 residues. The V gene's germline CDR1 is DFQATT and CDR2 SNEGSKA (reference sequence). Trimming removed 0 bases from V and 5 bases from J, with 1 base in between. The CDR3 is CSAREETQYF. The CDR3, as DNA: TGCAGTGCTAGAGAGGAGACCCAGTACTTC.